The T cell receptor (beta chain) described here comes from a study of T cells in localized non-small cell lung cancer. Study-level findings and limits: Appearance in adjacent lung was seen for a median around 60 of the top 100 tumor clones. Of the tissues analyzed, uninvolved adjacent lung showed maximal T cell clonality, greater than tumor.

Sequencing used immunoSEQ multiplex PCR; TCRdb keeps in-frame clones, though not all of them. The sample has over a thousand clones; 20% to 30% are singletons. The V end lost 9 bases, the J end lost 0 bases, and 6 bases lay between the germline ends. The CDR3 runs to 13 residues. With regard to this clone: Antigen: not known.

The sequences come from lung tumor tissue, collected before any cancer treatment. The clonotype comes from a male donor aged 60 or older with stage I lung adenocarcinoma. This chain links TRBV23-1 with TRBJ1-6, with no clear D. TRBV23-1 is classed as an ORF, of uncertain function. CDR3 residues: CASLVSYNSPLHF. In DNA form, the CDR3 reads TGCGCCAGTTTAGTCTCCTATAATTCACCCCTCCACTTT.